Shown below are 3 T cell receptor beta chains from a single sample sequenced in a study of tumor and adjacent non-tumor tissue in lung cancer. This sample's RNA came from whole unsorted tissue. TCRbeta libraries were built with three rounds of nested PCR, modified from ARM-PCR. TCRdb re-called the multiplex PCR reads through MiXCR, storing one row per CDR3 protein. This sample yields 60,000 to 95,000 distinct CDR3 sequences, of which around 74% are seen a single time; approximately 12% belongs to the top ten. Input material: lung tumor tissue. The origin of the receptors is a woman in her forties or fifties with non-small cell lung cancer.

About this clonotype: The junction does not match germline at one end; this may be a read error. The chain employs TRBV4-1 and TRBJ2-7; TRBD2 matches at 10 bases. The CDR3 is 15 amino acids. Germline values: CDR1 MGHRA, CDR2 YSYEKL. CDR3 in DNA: TGCGCCAGCAGCCAAGGCACTAGCGGGATCTGCGAGGAGTACTTC. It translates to CASSQGTSGICEEYF.

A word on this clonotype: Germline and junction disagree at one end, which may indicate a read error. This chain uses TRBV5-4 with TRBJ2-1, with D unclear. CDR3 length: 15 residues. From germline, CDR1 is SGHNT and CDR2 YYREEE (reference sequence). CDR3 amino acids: CASSLSVTTYIEQFF. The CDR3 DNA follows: TGTGCCAGCAGCTTGAGTGTGACAACCTACATTGAGCAGTTCTTC.

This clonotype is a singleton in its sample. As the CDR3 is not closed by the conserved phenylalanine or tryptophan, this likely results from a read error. The DNA of the CDR3 is TGTGCCAGCAGTAAGCCTGGACTAGTGGGAGGTATGGAGACCCAGTACTTG. This translates into CASSKPGLVGGMETQYL. This chain uses TRBV6-6 with TRBJ2-5; 7 bases agree with TRBD2. The CDR3 totals 17 residues. V was clipped by 5 bases and J by 5 bases; unmatched bases: 17. Germline values: CDR1 MNHNY, CDR2 SVGAGI (reference sequence).